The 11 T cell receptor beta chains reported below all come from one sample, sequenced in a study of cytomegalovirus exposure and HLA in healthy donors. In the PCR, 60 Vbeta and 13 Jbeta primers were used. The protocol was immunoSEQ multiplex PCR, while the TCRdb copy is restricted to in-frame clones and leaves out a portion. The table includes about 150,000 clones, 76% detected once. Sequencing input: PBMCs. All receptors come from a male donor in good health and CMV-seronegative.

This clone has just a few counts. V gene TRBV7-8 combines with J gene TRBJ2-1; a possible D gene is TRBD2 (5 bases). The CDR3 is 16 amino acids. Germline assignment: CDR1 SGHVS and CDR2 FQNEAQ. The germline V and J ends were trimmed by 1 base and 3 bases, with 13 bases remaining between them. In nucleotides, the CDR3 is TGTGCCAGCAGCTTAGTTACAGCGGAGAGCTACAATGAGCAGTTCTTC. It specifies CASSLVTAESYNEQFF.

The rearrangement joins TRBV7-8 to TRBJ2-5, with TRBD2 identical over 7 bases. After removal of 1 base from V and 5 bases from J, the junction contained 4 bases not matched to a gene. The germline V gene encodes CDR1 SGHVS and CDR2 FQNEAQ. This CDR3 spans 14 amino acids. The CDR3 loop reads CASSLVPGGETQYF. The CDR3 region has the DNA TGTGCCAGCAGCTTAGTTCCGGGGGGTGAGACCCAGTACTTC. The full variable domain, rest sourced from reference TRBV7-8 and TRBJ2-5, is GAGVSQSPRYKVAKRGQDVALRCDPISGHVSLFWYQQALGQGPEFLTYFQNEAQLDKSGLPSDRFFAERPEGSVSTLKIQRTQQEDSAVYLCASSLVPGGETQYFGPGTRLLVL.

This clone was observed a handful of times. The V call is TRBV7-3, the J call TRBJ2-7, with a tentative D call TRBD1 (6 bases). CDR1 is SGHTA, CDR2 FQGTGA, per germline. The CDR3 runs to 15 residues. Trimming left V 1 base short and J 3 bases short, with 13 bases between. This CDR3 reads CASSLKPGAGYEQYF. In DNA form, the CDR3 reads TGTGCCAGCAGCTTAAAGCCAGGGGCCGGCTACGAGCAGTACTTC.

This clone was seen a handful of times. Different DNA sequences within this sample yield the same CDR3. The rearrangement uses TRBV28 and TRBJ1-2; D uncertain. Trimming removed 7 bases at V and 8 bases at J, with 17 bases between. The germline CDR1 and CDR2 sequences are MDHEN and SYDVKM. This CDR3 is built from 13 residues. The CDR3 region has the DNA TGTGCCAGCACTACCCTTCGGGGAGGGGGCTACACCTTC. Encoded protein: CASTTLRGGGYTF.

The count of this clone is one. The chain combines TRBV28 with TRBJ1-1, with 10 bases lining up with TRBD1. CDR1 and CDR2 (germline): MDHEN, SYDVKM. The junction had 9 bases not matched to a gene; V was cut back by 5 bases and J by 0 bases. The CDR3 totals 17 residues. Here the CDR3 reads CASSIRDRGQMNTEAFF. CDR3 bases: TGTGCCAGCAGTATCCGGGACAGGGGACAAATGAACACTGAAGCTTTCTTT.

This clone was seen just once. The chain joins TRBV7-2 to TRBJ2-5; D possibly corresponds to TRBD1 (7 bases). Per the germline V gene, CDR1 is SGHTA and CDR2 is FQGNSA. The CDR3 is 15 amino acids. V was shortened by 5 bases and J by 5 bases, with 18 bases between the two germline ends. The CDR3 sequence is CASSVRQGGGETQYF. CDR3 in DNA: TGTGCCAGCAGCGTGAGACAGGGAGGCGGGGAGACCCAGTACTTC.

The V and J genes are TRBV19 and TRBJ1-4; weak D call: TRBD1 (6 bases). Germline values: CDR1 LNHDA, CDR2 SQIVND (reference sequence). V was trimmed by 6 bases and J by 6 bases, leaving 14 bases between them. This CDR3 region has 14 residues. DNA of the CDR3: TGTGCCAGTAGCCCGCGTCAGGGGTATGAAAAACTGTTTTTT. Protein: CASSPRQGYEKLFF.

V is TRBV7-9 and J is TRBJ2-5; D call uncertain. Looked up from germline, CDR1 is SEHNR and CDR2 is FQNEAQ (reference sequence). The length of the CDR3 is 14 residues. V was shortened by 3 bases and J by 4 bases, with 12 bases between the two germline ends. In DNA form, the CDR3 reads TGTGCCAGCAGCTTGAAAGGTGGGCGAGAGACCCAGTACTTC. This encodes CASSLKGGRETQYF.

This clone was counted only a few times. The CDR3 DNA is TGCGCCAGCAGCTTGTTCAGCGACACAGATACGCAGTATTTT. Its protein is CASSLFSDTDTQYF. The chain is built from TRBV5-1 and TRBJ2-3; D not resolved. This CDR3 region has 14 residues. Germline V lookup: CDR1 SGHRS, CDR2 YFSETQ. Between the trimmed V and J ends, which lost 1 base and 2 bases, there was a span of 8 bases.

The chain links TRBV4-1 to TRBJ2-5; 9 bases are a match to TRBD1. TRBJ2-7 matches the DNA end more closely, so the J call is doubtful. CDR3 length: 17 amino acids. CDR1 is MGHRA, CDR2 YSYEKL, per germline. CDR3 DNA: TGCGCCAGCAGCCGAGATTACCGGGACAGGGACCCCTACGAGCAGTACTTC. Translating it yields CASSRDYRDRDPYEQYF.

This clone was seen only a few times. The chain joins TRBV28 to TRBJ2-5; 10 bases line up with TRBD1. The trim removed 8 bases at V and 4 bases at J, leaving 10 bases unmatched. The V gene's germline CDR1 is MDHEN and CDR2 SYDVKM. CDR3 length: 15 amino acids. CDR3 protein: CASFGGQGVVETQYF. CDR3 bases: TGTGCCAGCTTTGGAGGACAGGGGGTCGTAGAGACCCAGTACTTC.